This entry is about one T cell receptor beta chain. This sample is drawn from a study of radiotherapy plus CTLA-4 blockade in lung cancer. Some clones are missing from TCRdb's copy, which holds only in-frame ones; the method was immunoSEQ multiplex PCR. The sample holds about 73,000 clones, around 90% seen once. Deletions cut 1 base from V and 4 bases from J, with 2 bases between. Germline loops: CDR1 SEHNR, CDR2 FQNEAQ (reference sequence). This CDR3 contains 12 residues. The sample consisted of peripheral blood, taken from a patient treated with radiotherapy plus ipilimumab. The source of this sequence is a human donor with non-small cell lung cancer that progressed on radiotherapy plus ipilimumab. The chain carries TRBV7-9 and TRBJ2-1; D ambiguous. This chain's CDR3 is CASSLGYNEQFF. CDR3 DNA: TGTGCCAGCAGCTTAGGTTACAATGAGCAGTTCTTC.